The present TCR beta chain was sequenced within a study of control samples from healthy donors and cancer patients. Generated by immunoSEQ multiplex PCR, the TCRdb table keeps only in-frame clones and is missing some. This sample has 130,000 or so clones; about 93% occur once, and the top ten carry 13% to 15%. Germline V lookup: CDR1 LGHDT, CDR2 YNNKEL (reference sequence). The length of the CDR3 is 11 residues. V dropped 6 bases and J dropped 11 bases, with 12 bases sitting between them. The sequencing sample was made of PBMCs. The chain links TRBV3-1 (or the pseudogene TRBV3-2) to TRBJ2-3; possibly TRBD1 or TRBD2 for D (5 bases each). The receptor's source is a man between 60 and 70 years old with colorectal cancer. The CDR3 reads CASSTRGQQYF. CDR3 DNA sequence: TGTGCCAGCAGTACGAGGGGCCAGCAGTATTTT.